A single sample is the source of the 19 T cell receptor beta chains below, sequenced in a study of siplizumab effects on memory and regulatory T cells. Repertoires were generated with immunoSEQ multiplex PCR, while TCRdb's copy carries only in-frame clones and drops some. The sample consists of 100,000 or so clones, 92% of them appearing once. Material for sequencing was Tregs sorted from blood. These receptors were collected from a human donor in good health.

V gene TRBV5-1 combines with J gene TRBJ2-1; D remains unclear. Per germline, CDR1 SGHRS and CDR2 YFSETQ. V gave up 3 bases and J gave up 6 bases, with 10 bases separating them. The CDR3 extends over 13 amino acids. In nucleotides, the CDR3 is TGCGCCAGCAGCTCCCTTTATGGCAATGAGCAGTTCTTC. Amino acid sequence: CASSSLYGNEQFF.

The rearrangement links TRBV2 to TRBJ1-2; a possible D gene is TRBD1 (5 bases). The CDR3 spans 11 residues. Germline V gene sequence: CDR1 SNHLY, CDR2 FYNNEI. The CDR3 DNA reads TGTGCAGGGACCGGGGGAGGGGGCTACACCTTC. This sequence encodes CAGTGGGGYTF.

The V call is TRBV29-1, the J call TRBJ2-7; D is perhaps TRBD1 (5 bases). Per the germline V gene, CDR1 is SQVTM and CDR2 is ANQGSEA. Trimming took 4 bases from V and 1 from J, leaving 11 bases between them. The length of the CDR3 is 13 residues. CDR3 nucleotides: TGCAGCGTTGTAGCCAGGGCGTCCTACGAGCAGTACTTC. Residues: CSVVARASYEQYF.

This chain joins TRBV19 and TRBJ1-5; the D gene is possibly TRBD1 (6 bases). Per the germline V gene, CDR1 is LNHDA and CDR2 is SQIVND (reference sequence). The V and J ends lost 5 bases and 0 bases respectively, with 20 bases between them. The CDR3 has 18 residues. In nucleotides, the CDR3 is TGTGCCAGTAGTGCCACAGGGAGGACTTCCCTTAGCAATCAGCCCCAGCATTTT. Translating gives CASSATGRTSLSNQPQHF.

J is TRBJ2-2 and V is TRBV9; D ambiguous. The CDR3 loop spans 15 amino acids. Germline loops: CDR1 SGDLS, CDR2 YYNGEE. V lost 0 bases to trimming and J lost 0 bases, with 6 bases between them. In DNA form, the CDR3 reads TGTGCCAGCAGCGTAGGCAGTACGAACACCGGGGAGCTGTTTTTT. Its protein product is CASSVGSTNTGELFF.

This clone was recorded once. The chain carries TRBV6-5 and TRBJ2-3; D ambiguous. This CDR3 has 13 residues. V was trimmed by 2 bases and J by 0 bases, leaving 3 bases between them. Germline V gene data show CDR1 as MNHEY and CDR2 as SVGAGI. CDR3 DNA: TGTGCCAGCAGTTACGGTAGCACAGATACGCAGTATTTT. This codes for CASSYGSTDTQYF.

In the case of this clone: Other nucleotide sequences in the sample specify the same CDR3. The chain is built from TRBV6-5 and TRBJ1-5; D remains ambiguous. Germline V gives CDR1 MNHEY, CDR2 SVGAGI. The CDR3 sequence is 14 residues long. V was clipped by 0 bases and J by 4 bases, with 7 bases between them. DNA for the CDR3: TGTGCCAGCAGTTACTCCGGATATAATCAGCCCCAGCATTTT. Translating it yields CASSYSGYNQPQHF.

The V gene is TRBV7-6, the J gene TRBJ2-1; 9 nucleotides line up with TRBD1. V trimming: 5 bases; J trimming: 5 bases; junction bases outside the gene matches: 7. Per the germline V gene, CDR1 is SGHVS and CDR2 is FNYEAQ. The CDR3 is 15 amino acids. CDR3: CASSPGTGNHNEQFF. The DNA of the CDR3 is TGTGCCAGCAGCCCGGGGACAGGGAACCACAATGAGCAGTTCTTC.

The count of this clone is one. CDR3 residues: CASSTAGGEQYF. In DNA, the CDR3 is TGTGCCAGTAGTACGGCGGGAGGCGAGCAGTACTTC. The gene calls are TRBV19 and TRBJ2-7; 8 bases match TRBD2. CDR3 length equals 12 residues. Germline V gene sequence: CDR1 LNHDA, CDR2 SQIVND (reference sequence). Trimming cost V 4 bases and J 6 bases; bases outside gene matches: 2.

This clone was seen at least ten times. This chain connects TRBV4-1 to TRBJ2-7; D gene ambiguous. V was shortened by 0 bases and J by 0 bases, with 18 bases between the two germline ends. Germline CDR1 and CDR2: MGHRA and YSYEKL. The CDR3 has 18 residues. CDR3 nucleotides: TGCGCCAGCAGCCAAGATAATTCGGCCTCGACGACCTCCTACGAGCAGTACTTC. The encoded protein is CASSQDNSASTTSYEQYF.

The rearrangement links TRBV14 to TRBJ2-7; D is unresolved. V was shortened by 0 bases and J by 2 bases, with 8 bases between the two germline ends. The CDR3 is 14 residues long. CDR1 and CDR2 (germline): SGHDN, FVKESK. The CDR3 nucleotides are TGTGCCAGCAGCCAAGAGATAAGGGCCTACGAGCAGTACTTC. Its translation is CASSQEIRAYEQYF.

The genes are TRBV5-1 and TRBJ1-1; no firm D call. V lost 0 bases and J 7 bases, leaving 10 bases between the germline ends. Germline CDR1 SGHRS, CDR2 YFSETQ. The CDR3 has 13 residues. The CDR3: CASSLGTEGEAFF. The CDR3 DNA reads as TGCGCCAGCAGCTTGGGTACAGAAGGTGAAGCTTTCTTT. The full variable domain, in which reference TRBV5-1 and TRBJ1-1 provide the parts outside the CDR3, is KAGVTQTPRYLIKTRGQQVTLSCSPISGHRSVSWYQQTPGQGLQFLFEYFSETQRNKGNFPGRFSGRQFSNSRSEMNVSTLELGDSALYLCASSLGTEGEAFFGQGTRLTVV.

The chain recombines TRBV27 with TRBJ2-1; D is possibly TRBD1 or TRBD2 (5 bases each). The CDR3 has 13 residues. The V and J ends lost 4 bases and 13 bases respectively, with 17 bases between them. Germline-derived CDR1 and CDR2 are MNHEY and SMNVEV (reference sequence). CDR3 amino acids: CASSSPDTGTQFF. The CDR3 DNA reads TGTGCCAGCAGTTCCCCCGATACCGGGACCCAGTTCTTC.

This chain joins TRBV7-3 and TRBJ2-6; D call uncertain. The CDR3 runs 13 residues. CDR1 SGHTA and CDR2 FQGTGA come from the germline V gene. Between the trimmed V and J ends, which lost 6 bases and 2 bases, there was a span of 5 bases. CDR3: CASSPTGANVLTF. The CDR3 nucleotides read TGTGCCAGCAGTCCAACTGGGGCCAACGTCCTGACTTTC. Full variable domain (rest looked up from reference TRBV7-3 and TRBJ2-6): GAGVSQTPSNKVTEKGKYVELRCDPISGHTALYWYRQSLGQGPEFLIYFQGTGAADDSGLPNDRFFAVRPEGSVSTLKIQRTERGDSAVYLCASSPTGANVLTFGAGSRLTVL.

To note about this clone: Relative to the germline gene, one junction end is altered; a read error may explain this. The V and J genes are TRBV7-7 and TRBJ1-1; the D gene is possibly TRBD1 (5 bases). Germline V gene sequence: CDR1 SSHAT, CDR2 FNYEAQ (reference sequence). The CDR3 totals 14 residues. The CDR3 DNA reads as TGTGCTAGCAGCCCGTCGGGGGGTGAAGCTGAAGCTTTCTTT. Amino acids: CASSPSGGEAEAFF.

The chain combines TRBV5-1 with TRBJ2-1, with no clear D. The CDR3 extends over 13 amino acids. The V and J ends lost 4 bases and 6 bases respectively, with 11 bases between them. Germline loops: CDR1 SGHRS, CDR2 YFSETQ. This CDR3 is CASSRIRGNEQFF. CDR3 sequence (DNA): TGCGCCAGCAGCCGAATCCGAGGCAATGAGCAGTTCTTC.

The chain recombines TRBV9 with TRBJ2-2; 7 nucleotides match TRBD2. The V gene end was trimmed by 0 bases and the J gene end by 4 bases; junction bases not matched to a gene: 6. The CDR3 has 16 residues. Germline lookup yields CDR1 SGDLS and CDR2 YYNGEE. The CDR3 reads CASSVGGSIPTGELFF. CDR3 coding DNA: TGTGCCAGCAGCGTAGGCGGGAGTATCCCCACCGGGGAGCTGTTTTTT.

The CDR3 here is CSVARGGLYGYTF. CDR3 nucleotide sequence: TGCAGCGTTGCCAGGGGTGGGTTATATGGCTACACCTTC. This chain joins TRBV29-1 and TRBJ1-2; a weak D match, TRBD1 (6 bases). Trimming removed 4 bases at V and 5 bases at J, with 14 bases between. The V gene's germline CDR1 is SQVTM and CDR2 ANQGSEA. The CDR3 covers 13 residues.

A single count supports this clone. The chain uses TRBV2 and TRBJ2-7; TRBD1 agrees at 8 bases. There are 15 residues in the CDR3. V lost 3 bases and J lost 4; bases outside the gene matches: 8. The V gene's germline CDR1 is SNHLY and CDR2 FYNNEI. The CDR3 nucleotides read TGTGCCAGCAGTGATGGACAGGGTATATTGTACGAGCAGTACTTC. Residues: CASSDGQGILYEQYF.